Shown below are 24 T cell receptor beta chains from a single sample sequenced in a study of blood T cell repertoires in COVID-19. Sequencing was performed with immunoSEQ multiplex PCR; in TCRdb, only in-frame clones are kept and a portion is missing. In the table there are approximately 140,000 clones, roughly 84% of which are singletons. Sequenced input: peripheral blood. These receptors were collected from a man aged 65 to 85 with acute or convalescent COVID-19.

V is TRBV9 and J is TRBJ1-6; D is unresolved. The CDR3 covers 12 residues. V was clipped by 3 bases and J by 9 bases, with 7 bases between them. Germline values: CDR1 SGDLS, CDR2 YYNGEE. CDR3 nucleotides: TGTGCCAGCAGCGCCGGCGGTTCACCCCTCCACTTT. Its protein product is CASSAGGSPLHF.

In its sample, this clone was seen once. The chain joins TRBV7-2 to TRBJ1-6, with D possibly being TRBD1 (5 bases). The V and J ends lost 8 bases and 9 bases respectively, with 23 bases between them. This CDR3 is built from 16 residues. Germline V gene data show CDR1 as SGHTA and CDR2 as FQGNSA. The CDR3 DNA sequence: TGTGCCAGCGGCCCCGGGACTCCTATGGGTACTTCACCCCTCCACTTT. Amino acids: CASGPGTPMGTSPLHF.

CDR3 bases: TGTGCCAGCAGCTTCCAGGCGGGAGGGCGGGAGACCCAGTACTTC. This translates into CASSFQAGGRETQYF. The rearrangement links TRBV7-3 to TRBJ2-5, with 9 bases fitting TRBD2. Germline V CDR1 and CDR2: SGHTA, FQGTGA. V shed 3 bases, J shed 5 bases, and the junction held 7 bases outside the gene matches. This CDR3 is 15 amino acids long.

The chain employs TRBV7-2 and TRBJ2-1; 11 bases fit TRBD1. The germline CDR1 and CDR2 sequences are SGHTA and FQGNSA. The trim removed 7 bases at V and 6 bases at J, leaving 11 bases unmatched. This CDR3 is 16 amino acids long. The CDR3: CASTPRSGQGVNEQFF. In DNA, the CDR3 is TGTGCCAGCACCCCCAGGTCGGGACAGGGGGTCAATGAGCAGTTCTTC. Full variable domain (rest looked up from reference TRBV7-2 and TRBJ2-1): GAGVSQSPSNKVTEKGKDVELRCDPISGHTALYWYRQSLGQGLEFLIYFQGNSAPDKSGLPSDRFSAERTGGSVSTLTIQRTQQEDSAVYLCASTPRSGQGVNEQFFGPGTRLTVL.

The CDR3 DNA reads TGTGCCAGCAGCTTAGAGGGGGATCTCACTGAAGCTTTCTTT. Translation: CASSLEGDLTEAFF. The V gene is TRBV7-3, the J gene TRBJ1-1; a possible D gene is TRBD1 (6 bases). V was shortened by 2 bases and J by 4 bases, with 11 bases between the two germline ends. This CDR3 is 14 amino acids long. Germline CDR1 is SGHTA and CDR2 is FQGTGA.

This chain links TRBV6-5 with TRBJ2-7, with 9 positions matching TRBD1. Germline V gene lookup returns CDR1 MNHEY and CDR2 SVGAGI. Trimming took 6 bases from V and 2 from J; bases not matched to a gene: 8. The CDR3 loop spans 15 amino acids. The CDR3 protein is CASRITGGYAYEQYF. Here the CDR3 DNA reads TGTGCCAGCAGAATTACAGGGGGCTACGCCTACGAGCAGTACTTC.

CDR3 coding DNA: TGTGCCAGCAGTCCCGGGGGACCGTACAGGAAGGACCAGCCCCAGCATTTT. Translating gives CASSPGGPYRKDQPQHF. The rearrangement joins TRBV6-4 to TRBJ1-5; the D gene is possibly TRBD1 (5 bases). The germline gives CDR1 MRHNA, CDR2 SNTAGT. Trimming pared 5 bases from V and 7 bases from J, leaving 24 bases between. This CDR3 has 17 amino acids.

CDR3 in DNA: TGTGCCAGCAATGTACAGGGGGCGCAACAGCCCCAGCATTTT. It is translated as CASNVQGAQQPQHF. This chain links TRBV28 with TRBJ1-5; TRBD1 matches at 9 bases. Germline V gives CDR1 MDHEN, CDR2 SYDVKM. This CDR3 comprises 14 residues. V lost 7 bases and J lost 7; bases outside the gene matches: 8.

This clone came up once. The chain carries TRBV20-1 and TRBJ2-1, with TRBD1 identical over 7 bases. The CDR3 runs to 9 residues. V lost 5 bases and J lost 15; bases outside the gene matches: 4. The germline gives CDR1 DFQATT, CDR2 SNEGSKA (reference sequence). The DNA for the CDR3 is TGCAGTGCTGGGACAGTGGGGTTCTTC. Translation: CSAGTVGFF.

The CDR3 reads CASSIGLRGPVYEQYF. The DNA of the CDR3 is TGTGCCAGTAGTATAGGTCTCAGGGGGCCTGTCTACGAGCAGTACTTC. V gene TRBV19 combines with J gene TRBJ2-7, with 8 nucleotides matching TRBD1. Germline values: CDR1 LNHDA, CDR2 SQIVND (reference sequence). This CDR3 has 16 residues. V lost 1 base and J lost 3; bases outside the gene matches: 8.

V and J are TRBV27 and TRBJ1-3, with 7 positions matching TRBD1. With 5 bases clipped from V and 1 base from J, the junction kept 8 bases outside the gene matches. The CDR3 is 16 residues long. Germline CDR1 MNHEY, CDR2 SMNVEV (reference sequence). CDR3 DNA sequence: TGTGCCAGCAGTCCCTTAAGGGGGCAGTCTGGAAACACCATATATTTT. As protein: CASSPLRGQSGNTIYF.

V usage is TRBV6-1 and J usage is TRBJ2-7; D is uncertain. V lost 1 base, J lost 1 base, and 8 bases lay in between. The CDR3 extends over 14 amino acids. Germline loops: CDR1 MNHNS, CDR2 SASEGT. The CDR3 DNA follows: TGTGCCAGCAGTGAAGAGGTACAGTCCTACGAGCAGTACTTC. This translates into CASSEEVQSYEQYF.

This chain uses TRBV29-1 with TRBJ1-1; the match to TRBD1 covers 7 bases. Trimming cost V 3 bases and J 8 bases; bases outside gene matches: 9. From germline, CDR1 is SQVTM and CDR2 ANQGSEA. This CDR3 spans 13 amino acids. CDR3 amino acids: CSVERGGETEAFF. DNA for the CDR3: TGCAGCGTTGAGCGAGGGGGCGAGACGGAAGCTTTCTTT.

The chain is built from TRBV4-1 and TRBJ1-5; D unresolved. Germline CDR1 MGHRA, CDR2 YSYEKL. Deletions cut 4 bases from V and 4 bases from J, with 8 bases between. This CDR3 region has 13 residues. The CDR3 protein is CASSPQVNQPQHF. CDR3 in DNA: TGCGCCAGCAGCCCCCAGGTAAATCAGCCCCAGCATTTT.

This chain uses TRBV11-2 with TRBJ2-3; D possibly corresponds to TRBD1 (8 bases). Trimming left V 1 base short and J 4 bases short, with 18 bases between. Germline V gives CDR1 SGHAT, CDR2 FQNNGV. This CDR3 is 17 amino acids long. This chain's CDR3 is CASSLVATGEGPDTQYF. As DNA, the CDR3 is TGTGCCAGCAGCTTAGTTGCGACAGGGGAGGGGCCAGATACGCAGTATTTT.

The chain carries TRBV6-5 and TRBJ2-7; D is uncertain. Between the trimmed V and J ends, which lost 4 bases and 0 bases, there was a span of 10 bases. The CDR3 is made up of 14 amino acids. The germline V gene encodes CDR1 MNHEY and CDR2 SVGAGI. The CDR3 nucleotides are TGTGCCAGCAGTTCCGAGTACAGCTCCTACGAGCAGTACTTC. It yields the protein CASSSEYSSYEQYF.

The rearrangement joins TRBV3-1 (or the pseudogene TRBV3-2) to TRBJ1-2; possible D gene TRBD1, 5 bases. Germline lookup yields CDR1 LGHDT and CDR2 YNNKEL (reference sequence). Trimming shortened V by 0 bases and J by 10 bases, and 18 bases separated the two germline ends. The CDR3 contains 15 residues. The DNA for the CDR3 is TGTGCCAGCAGCCAAGAACGAGGGAGGGGATCTTACTACACCTTC. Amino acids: CASSQERGRGSYYTF.

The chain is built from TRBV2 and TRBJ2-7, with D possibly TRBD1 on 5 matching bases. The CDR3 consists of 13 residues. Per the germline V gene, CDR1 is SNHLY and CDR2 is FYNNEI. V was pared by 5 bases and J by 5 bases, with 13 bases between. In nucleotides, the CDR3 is TGTGCCAGCAGTTCCCAGGGATACCACGAGCAGTACTTC. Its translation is CASSSQGYHEQYF.

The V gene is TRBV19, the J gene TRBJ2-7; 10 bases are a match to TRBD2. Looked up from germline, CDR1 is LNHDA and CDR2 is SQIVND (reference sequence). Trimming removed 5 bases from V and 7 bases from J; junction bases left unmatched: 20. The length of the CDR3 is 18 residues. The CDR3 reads CASSPDAGASGSYGEQYF. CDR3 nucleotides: TGTGCCAGTAGTCCTGACGCGGGGGCTAGCGGGAGTTACGGGGAGCAGTACTTC.

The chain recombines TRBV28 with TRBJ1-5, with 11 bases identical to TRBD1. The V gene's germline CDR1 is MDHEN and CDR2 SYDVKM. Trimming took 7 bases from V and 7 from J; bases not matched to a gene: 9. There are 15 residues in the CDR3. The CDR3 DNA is TGTGCCAGCAAAGGAGGACAGGGGGCCTGGCAGCCCCAGCATTTT. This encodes CASKGGQGAWQPQHF.

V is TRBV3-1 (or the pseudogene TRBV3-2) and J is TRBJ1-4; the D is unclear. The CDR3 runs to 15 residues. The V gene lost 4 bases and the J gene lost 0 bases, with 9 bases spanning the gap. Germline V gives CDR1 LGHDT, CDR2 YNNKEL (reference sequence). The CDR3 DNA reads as TGTGCCAGCAGCCGCCTAGTGGCAACTAATGAAAAACTGTTTTTT. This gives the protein CASSRLVATNEKLFF.

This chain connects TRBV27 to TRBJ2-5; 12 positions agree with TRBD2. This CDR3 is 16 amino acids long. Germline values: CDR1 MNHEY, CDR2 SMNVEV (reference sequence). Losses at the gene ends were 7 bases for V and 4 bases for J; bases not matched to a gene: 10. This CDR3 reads CASMRIGLAGRETQYF. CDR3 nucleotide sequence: TGTGCCAGCATGCGTATTGGACTAGCGGGAAGAGAGACCCAGTACTTC.

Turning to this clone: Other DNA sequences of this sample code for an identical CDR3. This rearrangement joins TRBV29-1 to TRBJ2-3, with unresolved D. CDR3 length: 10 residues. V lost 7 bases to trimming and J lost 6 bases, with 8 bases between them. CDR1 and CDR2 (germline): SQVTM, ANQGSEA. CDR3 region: CSAATDTQYF. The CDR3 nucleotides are TGCAGCGCTGCTACGGATACGCAGTATTTT.

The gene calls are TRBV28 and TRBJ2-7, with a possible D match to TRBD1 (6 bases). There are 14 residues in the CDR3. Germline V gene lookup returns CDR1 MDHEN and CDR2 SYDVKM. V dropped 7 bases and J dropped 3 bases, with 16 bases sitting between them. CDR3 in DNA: TGTGCCAGCACCCCCTCGGACAGATTCTACGAGCAGTACTTC. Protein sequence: CASTPSDRFYEQYF.